Below, 12 T cell receptor beta chains from the same sample are listed, as sequenced in a study of blood T cell repertoires in COVID-19. The protocol was immunoSEQ multiplex PCR, while the TCRdb copy is restricted to in-frame clones and leaves out a portion. The sample lists 150,000 or so clones, approximately 90% occurring once. The sample taken for sequencing was PBMCs or T cells enriched from blood (not recorded which). Source of these receptors: a woman in her thirties with acute COVID-19.

The rearrangement uses TRBV5-1 and TRBJ2-3, with 11 bases that match TRBD2. V lost 6 bases and J lost 6; bases outside the gene matches: 6. CDR1 is SGHRS and CDR2 is YFSETQ in the germline V gene. The CDR3 extends over 14 amino acids. The CDR3 DNA reads TGCGCCAGCACCCTAGCGGGAGGAATGGATACGCAGTATTTT. Amino acids: CASTLAGGMDTQYF.

The chain has TRBV5-6 and TRBJ1-2; maybe TRBD1 (6 bases). Germline V gene data show CDR1 as SGHDT and CDR2 as YYEEEE. The CDR3 sequence is 14 residues long. Trimming pared 2 bases from V and 8 bases from J, leaving 16 bases between. CDR3 DNA sequence: TGTGCCAGCAGCTTTTTACAGGGTGATTGGGGCTACACCTTC. This gives the protein CASSFLQGDWGYTF.

This clone was found many times. The rearrangement joins TRBV10-3 to TRBJ1-1, with TRBD1 matching over 9 bases. Germline trimming cut 3 bases from V and 0 bases from J; bases unmatched to any gene: 14. CDR1 is ENHRY and CDR2 is SYGVKD in the germline V gene. CDR3 length: 19 amino acids. The CDR3 DNA reads TGTGCCATCAGTGATACAGGGGGCTTCTCGATTCCCTTGAACACTGAAGCTTTCTTT. This gives the protein CAISDTGGFSIPLNTEAFF.

The rearrangement uses TRBV7-2 and TRBJ1-1; maybe TRBD1 (6 bases). This CDR3 region has 12 residues. V lost 5 bases to trimming and J lost 10 bases, with 14 bases between them. The V gene's germline CDR1 is SGHTA and CDR2 FQGNSA. The CDR3 protein is CASSLQGLGAFF. In nucleotides, the CDR3 is TGTGCCAGCAGCCTACAGGGTTTAGGAGCTTTCTTT.

The CDR3 DNA reads TGTGCCAGCAGTAGAGCTAGCGGGAGCACCGGGGAGCTGTTTTTT. It specifies CASSRASGSTGELFF. This sequence joins TRBV6-5 and TRBJ2-2; 10 positions match TRBD2. Germline V gives CDR1 MNHEY, CDR2 SVGAGI. V was clipped by 5 bases and J by 4 bases; unmatched bases: 4. This CDR3 is built from 15 residues.

V gene TRBV28 combines with J gene TRBJ2-5; 7 bases are shared with TRBD1. Germline assignment: CDR1 MDHEN and CDR2 SYDVKM. V trimming: 10 bases; J trimming: 0 bases; junction bases outside the gene matches: 11. The CDR3 has 15 amino acids. CDR3 protein: CATLIGTAYQETQYF. The CDR3 coding sequence is TGTGCCACCTTAATCGGGACAGCGTACCAAGAGACCCAGTACTTC.

This sequence joins TRBV5-4 and TRBJ2-5; 7 bases are a match to TRBD1. V lost 4 bases, J lost 3 bases, and 9 bases stayed unmatched. The CDR3 length is 15 residues. The germline gives CDR1 SGHNT, CDR2 YYREEE (reference sequence). The CDR3 sequence: CASSHAGGGEETQYF. As DNA, the CDR3 is TGTGCCAGCAGCCACGCAGGGGGTGGGGAAGAGACCCAGTACTTC.

This clone was observed a handful of times. V gene TRBV25-1 combines with J gene TRBJ2-1, with D perhaps matching TRBD1 (5 bases). CDR3 length equals 14 residues. V was trimmed by 3 bases and J by 5 bases, leaving 11 bases between them. Germline V gene sequence: CDR1 MGHDK, CDR2 SYGVNS. The DNA of the CDR3 is TGTGCCAGCAGTGACGAGACAGATCACAATGAGCAGTTCTTC. Its protein is CASSDETDHNEQFF.

The chain joins TRBV5-1 to TRBJ2-3, with 8 bases aligning to TRBD2. Trimming cost V 0 bases and J 4 bases; bases outside gene matches: 4. The CDR3 sequence is 15 residues long. Germline V lookup: CDR1 SGHRS, CDR2 YFSETQ. This CDR3 reads CASSLDGRVADTQYF. CDR3 in DNA: TGCGCCAGCAGCTTGGACGGGAGGGTCGCAGATACGCAGTATTTT. The full variable domain, completed using reference TRBV5-1 and TRBJ2-3, is KAGVTQTPRYLIKTRGQQVTLSCSPISGHRSVSWYQQTPGQGLQFLFEYFSETQRNKGNFPGRFSGRQFSNSRSEMNVSTLELGDSALYLCASSLDGRVADTQYFGPGTRLTVL.

This chain joins TRBV3-1 (or the pseudogene TRBV3-2) and TRBJ2-2, with a weak D call TRBD2 (6 bases). V lost 4 bases and J 4 bases, leaving 13 bases between the germline ends. The CDR3 sequence is 15 residues long. Looked up from germline, CDR1 is LGHDT and CDR2 is YNNKEL (reference sequence). CDR3 DNA sequence: TGTGCCAGCAGCCCGCAGGGCGGGATCACCGGGGAGCTGTTTTTT. It encodes CASSPQGGITGELFF.

CDR3 sequence (DNA): TGTGCCAGTAGTATAAGACTAGCGGGAGGGCCTCAGAACATTCAGTACTTC. It codes for CASSIRLAGGPQNIQYF. The chain is built from TRBV19 and TRBJ2-4; TRBD2 matches 14 bases. This CDR3 is 17 amino acids long. J was trimmed by 7 bases and V by 2 bases; bases with no gene match: 7. CDR1 LNHDA and CDR2 SQIVND come from the germline V gene (reference sequence).

The DNA of the CDR3 is TGTGCCAGCTCGCTACAGGGGATGAACACTGAAGCTTTCTTT. Its translation: CASSLQGMNTEAFF. V and J are TRBV18 and TRBJ1-1, with TRBD1 identical over 7 bases. CDR1 KGHSH and CDR2 LQKENI come from the germline V gene. The CDR3 sequence is 14 residues long. With V trimmed by 6 bases and J by 0 bases, 4 bases remained unmatched.